The source of this TCR beta chain is a study of beta chain features in type 1 diabetes. Study observations and caveats: In cDNA sequencing, cells with high TCR expression could be over-represented. The similarity of naive, central memory and Treg TCRB repertoires appeared greater among patients than among healthy donors.

The CDR3 sequence is 11 residues long. The ends were cut back, 6 bases at V and 3 bases at J, with 5 bases in the middle. Germline V gene data show CDR1 as SNHLY and CDR2 as FYNNEI. Expressed TCRB transcripts were sequenced after all isolated RNA was converted to cDNA. TCRdb's table, derived via immunoSEQ multiplex PCR, lists solely in-frame clones and lacks some. The sample has approximately 150,000 clones; about 9.4% are singletons. This clone turned up a few times. Its antigen is still unknown. The chain carries TRBV2 and TRBJ1-2; D not certain. The TCR was taken from a young man in good health. The source material was naive CD4+ T cells from blood. The CDR3 bases are TGTGCCAGCAGCCTGTACTATGGCTACACCTTC. Its translation is CASSLYYGYTF.